A selection of T cell receptor beta chains follows, all from one sample in a study of T-cell reconstitution after alpha-beta-depleted transplantation in children. MiXCR was run by TCRdb on the PCR reads, yielding one entry per CDR3 protein. This repertoire shows roughly 48,000 distinct CDR3 sequences, 5% to 6.5% found once; its top ten account for about 33%. Sequencing used PBMCs, mostly from graft donor cells, obtained 60 days after TCRalphabeta/CD19-depleted stem cell transplant. The receptors stem from a female patient aged 2-10 years who had a stem cell transplant for aplastic anemia, so the T cells may come from the graft donor. The CDR3 runs from the conserved cysteine through the conserved F or W. Each record gives: clone size, V gene, J gene, D gene, CDR3 DNA, CDR3 protein. D genes are given only for firm matches. Where a row states a size, it is once, few, many or the class of an expanded clone; other rows omit it.

many	TRBV5-1	TRBJ2-7	-	TGCGCCAGCAGCCCACTGACGGAGTACGAAGAGCAGTACTTC	CASSPLTEYEEQYF
many	TRBV10-1	TRBJ2-1	TRBD2	TGCGCCAGCAGTCCTGCTAGCGGCAGCTCCTACAATGAGCAGTTCTTC	CASSPASGSSYNEQFF
many	TRBV5-6	TRBJ1-4	TRBD1	TGTGCCAGCAGCTTACCCGGGACAGGGGAGGAAAAACTGTTTTTT	CASSLPGTGEEKLFF
-	TRBV3-1	TRBJ2-3	TRBD2	TGTGCCAGCAGCCCGGGGACTACAATCGATACGCAGTATTTT	CASSPGTTIDTQYF
many	TRBV5-1	TRBJ1-6	-	TGCGCCAGCAGCGACATGACAGATTCACCCCTCCACTTT	CASSDMTDSPLHF
many	TRBV6-1	TRBJ2-1	-	TGTGCCAGCAGCCCCCAGGGGGGGTCCTACAATGAGCAGTTCTTC	CASSPQGGSYNEQFF
many	TRBV28	TRBJ2-1	-	TGTGCCAGCAGACTAGGCTCAGGGAGGTTTTGGTTCTTC	CASRLGSGRFWFF
many	TRBV20-1	TRBJ2-1	-	TGCAGTGCCCGAGGGACTCGAGAGCAGTTCTTC	CSARGTREQFF
many	TRBV27	TRBJ2-3	TRBD2	TGTGCCAGCAGTTCAATCGGGTTGGCTAGCGGGGGGACAGATACGCAGTATTTT	CASSSIGLASGGTDTQYF
many	TRBV3-1	TRBJ2-2	-	TGTGCCAGCAGCCAAATCGAAGGTACCGGGGAGCTGTTTTTT	CASSQIEGTGELFF
many	TRBV20-1	TRBJ2-7	TRBD2	TGCAGTGCTACTAGGACTAGCGGGGCGACCTACGAGCAGTACTTC	CSATRTSGATYEQYF
-	TRBV28	TRBJ2-7	TRBD1	TGTGCCAGCATCATGGGGCCTAGACAGGGGGAAAACTACAAACCATCCTACGAGCAGTACTTC	CASIMGPRQGENYKPSYEQYF
many	TRBV5-1	TRBJ2-3	-	TGCGCCAGCAGCTTTGTAGGGGCGGGCCCAGATACGCAGTATTTT	CASSFVGAGPDTQYF
many	TRBV19	TRBJ2-3	TRBD1	TGTGCCAGTAGCCGTCCCCGAGGGGGCGCCTCAGATACGCAGTATTTT	CASSRPRGGASDTQYF
many	TRBV20-1	TRBJ2-5	-	TGCAGTGCTAGCTTGCTAGGCGAGACCCAGTACTTC	CSASLLGETQYF
many	TRBV29-1	TRBJ2-6	TRBD1	TGCAGCGTCCGGGACAGGGCATCTGGGGCCAACGTCCTGACTTTC	CSVRDRASGANVLTF
medium-sized	TRBV28	TRBJ2-7	-	TGTGCCAGCAGCGGGGACGGAACCTACGAGCAGTACTTC	CASSGDGTYEQYF
many	TRBV7-2	TRBJ1-1	TRBD1	TGTGCCAGCAGCTTAGTGGGGCAGGGGGCGTACACTGAAGCTTTCTTT	CASSLVGQGAYTEAFF
-	TRBV20-1	TRBJ1-6	-	TGCAGTGCTAGTTCCGGCATGGATAATTCACCCCTCCACTTT	CSASSGMDNSPLHF
many	TRBV21-1	TRBJ1-6	-	TGTGCCAGCATCGACCAAACCTATAATTCACCCCTCCACTTT	CASIDQTYNSPLHF
many	TRBV9	TRBJ2-1	TRBD2	TGTGCCAGCAGCGTAGGTTTGCGGGAGAGGTACAATGAGCAGTTCTTC	CASSVGLRERYNEQFF
many	TRBV5-4	TRBJ2-3	TRBD2	TGTGCCAGCAGCTCGGGGGGGGGTCGCACAGATACGCAGTATTTT	CASSSGGGRTDTQYF
-	TRBV5-1	TRBJ1-3	TRBD1	TGCGCCAGCAGCTTGACAGGGGAAGGAAACACCATATATTTT	CASSLTGEGNTIYF
many	TRBV3-1	TRBJ2-3	TRBD2	TGTGCCAGCAGCCAATCCGTAGCGGGAGATACGCAGTATTTT	CASSQSVAGDTQYF
many	TRBV7-2	TRBJ2-2	-	TGTGCCAGCGGTCAGAACACCGGGGAGCTGTTTTTT	CASGQNTGELFF
many	TRBV12-3/TRBV12-4	TRBJ2-2	TRBD1	TGTGCCAGCAGTCGTACTATGGACAGGGGATTGAGCGGGCCATTGAACACCGGGGAGCTGTTTTTT	CASSRTMDRGLSGPLNTGELFF
many	TRBV11-2	TRBJ2-4	-	TGTGCCAGCAGCTTAGATCCTGGTGGCCAGTTTGTCAAAAACATTCAGTACTTC	CASSLDPGGQFVKNIQYF
many	TRBV27	TRBJ1-1	-	TGTGCCAGCAGTTCCCGCCCTTATGGGGGGGGGAACACTGAAGCTTTCTTT	CASSSRPYGGGNTEAFF
many	TRBV6-2/TRBV6-3	TRBJ2-3	TRBD2	TGTGCCAGCAGTTACCGGGGGACTAGCGGCACAGATACGCAGTATTTT	CASSYRGTSGTDTQYF
many	TRBV20-1	TRBJ2-7	-	TGCGTGGGCCAAGAAGTTTACGAGCAGTACTTC	CVGQEVYEQYF
many	TRBV5-1	TRBJ2-2	TRBD2	TGCGCCAGCTCCCCAGCGGGAGATCACGGGGAGCTGTTTTTT	CASSPAGDHGELFF
many	TRBV27	TRBJ2-3	-	TGTGCCAGCAGGCCTTCAGGGGCAGATACGCAGTATTTT	CASRPSGADTQYF
-	TRBV2	TRBJ2-7	TRBD1	TGTGCCAGCGGACCCCGGACAGGGAGTCTCGAGCAGTACTTC	CASGPRTGSLEQYF
many	TRBV4-3	TRBJ2-7	TRBD2	TGCGCCAGCAGCCAAGGGGCTAGCGGGAAATACGAGCAGTACTTC	CASSQGASGKYEQYF
many	TRBV5-1	TRBJ1-4	-	TGCGCCAGCAGACCCAGGGTGGGTGAAAAACTGTTTTTT	CASRPRVGEKLFF
many	TRBV5-5	TRBJ2-7	-	TGTGCCAGCAGCTTCCAGGGATTCCACGAGCAGTACTTC	CASSFQGFHEQYF
many	TRBV20-1	TRBJ2-5	TRBD1	TGCAGTGCTAGTGGGGGGACAGGGAGAGAGACCCAGTACTTC	CSASGGTGRETQYF
many	TRBV4-1	TRBJ2-5	TRBD1	TGCGCCAGCAGCCAAGATAGGACAGGGGGCTTGAAGACCCAGTACTTC	CASSQDRTGGLKTQYF
many	TRBV27	TRBJ1-1	-	TGTGCCAGCAGTCTTTACAGGGTTTGGGCGAACACTGAAGCTTTCTTT	CASSLYRVWANTEAFF
many	TRBV6-6	TRBJ2-5	TRBD2	TGTGCCAGCAGTTATGCCCTCACTAGCGGGAGTGAGACCCAGTACTTC	CASSYALTSGSETQYF
many	TRBV29-1	TRBJ1-2	-	TGCAGCGTTGAAGATCCGTGGGAGGGGGGTTCTCGGTATGGCTACACCTTC	CSVEDPWEGGSRYGYTF
many	TRBV6-1	TRBJ2-3	-	TGTGCCAGCAGTGAAGCCGGCCGCCAGGATACGCAGTATTTT	CASSEAGRQDTQYF
-	TRBV7-3	TRBJ1-3	-	TGTGCCAGCAGCTTAAACCCGGGACCGCCTGGAAACACCATATATTTT	CASSLNPGPPGNTIYF
-	TRBV30	TRBJ2-1	TRBD2	TGTGCCTGGAGTGTACCGGTAGCGGGAGGGCGCAATGAGCAGTTCTTC	CAWSVPVAGGRNEQFF
many	TRBV18	TRBJ2-7	TRBD2	TGTGCCAGCTCGGGCTGGGGCCTAGCGGCCCGAAGCAGGGACGAGCAGTACTTC	CASSGWGLAARSRDEQYF
many	TRBV7-9	TRBJ2-7	-	TGTGCCAGCAGCTCTTGGGGGAACTACGAGCAGTACTTC	CASSSWGNYEQYF
many	TRBV18	TRBJ2-3	TRBD2	TGTGCCAGCTCACGCGGGCTAGCGGGACGCACAGATACGCAGTATTTT	CASSRGLAGRTDTQYF
many	TRBV5-6	TRBJ1-2	-	TGTGCCAGCAGCTTGAAAGCTACAGGAGGTGGCTATGGCTACACCTTC	CASSLKATGGGYGYTF
many	TRBV7-2	TRBJ2-7	-	TGTGCCAGCAGCTTATCCTCAGACTACGAGCAGTACTTC	CASSLSSDYEQYF
many	TRBV5-1	TRBJ2-5	-	TGCGCCAGCAGCTTGCTGGGGTACCAAGAGACCCAGTACTTC	CASSLLGYQETQYF
many	TRBV6-5	TRBJ2-3	TRBD2	TGTGCCAGCAGTTACTCCCGGACTAGCGGGGGGTCCACAGATACGCAGTATTTT	CASSYSRTSGGSTDTQYF